The 30 T cell receptor beta chains reported below all come from one sample, sequenced in a study of neurological immune-mediated disorders (dated by TCRdb to between 2018 and 2020). Receptors were amplified or captured by 5' RACE. The instrument given in TCRdb is Illumina HiSeq 2500. The public reads were reprocessed in TCRdb via fastp at Q25 and MiXCR, keeping in-frame beta chains. Identical CDR3 protein sequences are pooled into one entry, listed with their most common genes and DNA. This sample gives fewer than 85,000 distinct CDR3 sequences in total; about 4.2% of them show up just once. In total, the top ten clones hold around 1.3% of the sample. The sample comprised PBMCs. The receptor source for this set is a man aged 25 to 45 with multiple sclerosis.

This clonotype was observed at least ten times. The chain employs TRBV5-1 and TRBJ2-2; 8 nucleotides agree with TRBD1. Germline lookup yields CDR1 SGHRS and CDR2 YFSETQ. Unmatched junction bases numbered 12, after V lost 1 base and J lost 4 bases. The CDR3 extends over 18 amino acids. The CDR3 bases are TGCGCCAGCAGCTTGTCTGGGGGACAGGCGATGAGCACCGGGGAGCTGTTTTTT. Its protein product is CASSLSGGQAMSTGELFF.

As for this clonotype: Relative to the germline gene, one junction end is altered; a read error may explain this. The V call is TRBV4-1, the J call TRBJ1-5, with D possibly being TRBD1 (6 bases). The CDR3 covers 13 residues. Germline CDR1 and CDR2: MGHRA and YSYEKL. The CDR3, as DNA: TGCGCCAGCAGCAGTACAGGGTTTCAGTCCCAGAATTTT. Translated, it gives CASSSTGFQSQNF.

This clonotype occurred many times. The rearrangement links TRBV6-2 or TRBV6-3 to TRBJ1-6, with D maybe TRBD1 (6 bases). V lost 4 bases to trimming and J lost 7 bases, with 14 bases between them. Germline CDR1 MNHEY, CDR2 SVGEGT. CDR3 length: 15 amino acids. The CDR3 loop is CASSFLQGFNSPLHF. As DNA, the CDR3 is TGTGCCAGCAGTTTCTTACAGGGTTTCAATTCACCCCTCCACTTT.

This clonotype was seen many times. An end of the junction does not agree with germline; a read error may underlie this. The V gene is TRBV7-2, the J gene TRBJ1-6; 9 positions match TRBD1. CDR3 length: 16 residues. The germline V gene encodes CDR1 SGHTA and CDR2 FQGNSA. The CDR3 DNA reads TGTGCCAGCAGCTTATTTTTGGGACAGGGAAATTCACCCCTCAACTTT. Its protein is CASSLFLGQGNSPLNF.

This clonotype came up a few times. The V and J genes are TRBV25-1 and TRBJ2-7; the D gene is possibly TRBD1 (6 bases). The V end was cut by 6 bases, the J end by 1 base, with 10 bases between. The CDR3 is 13 residues long. CDR1 and CDR2 (germline): MGHDK, SYGVNS. This chain's CDR3 is CASSRDISYEQYF. CDR3 DNA: TGTGCCAGCAGCCGGGACATTTCCTACGAGCAGTACTTC.

The table lists this clonotype with many counts. The gene calls are TRBV20-1 and TRBJ2-3, with TRBD2 identical over 7 bases. Germline V gene sequence: CDR1 DFQATT, CDR2 SNEGSKA (reference sequence). J gave up 2 bases and V 6 bases, and 5 bases lay outside the gene matches. The CDR3 spans 13 residues. The CDR3 bases are TGCAGTGCCAAGCGGGGCCCCACAGATACGCAGTATTTT. It codes for CSAKRGPTDTQYF.

This clonotype was seen many times. The chain combines TRBV10-1 with TRBJ2-7; 7 bases align to TRBD1. Germline V gene sequence: CDR1 WNHNN, CDR2 SYGVQD (reference sequence). This CDR3 is 14 amino acids long. The trim removed 9 bases at V and 3 bases at J, leaving 11 bases unmatched. CDR3 nucleotide sequence: TGCGCCAGTCGTACCGGGACAGAATGCTACGAGCAGTACTTC. Its translation is CASRTGTECYEQYF.

Regarding this clonotype: A single base separates this from a much larger clone, so it may be a read error. This chain connects TRBV5-1 to TRBJ1-1; the D is unclear. The CDR3 has 13 amino acids. Trimming pared 5 bases from V and 6 bases from J, leaving 14 bases between. CDR1 SGHRS and CDR2 YFSETQ come from the germline V gene. The CDR3 bases are TGCGCCAGCAGGGCAGGCCCGGACGCTGAAGCTTTCTTT. It specifies CASRAGPDAEAFF.

Ten or more counts support this clonotype. The chain links TRBV6-5 to TRBJ1-2; unclear D gene. Trimming took off 10 bases at V and 2 bases at J, with 11 bases between the two ends. The CDR3 has 12 amino acids. In germline, CDR1 is MNHEY, CDR2 SVGAGI. DNA of the CDR3: TGTGCCACCACCTCCCGGAACTATGGCTACACCTTC. Encoded protein: CATTSRNYGYTF.

This clonotype was picked up many times. An end of the junction differs from the germline gene, which may be a read error. V gene TRBV10-1 combines with J gene TRBJ1-5; maybe TRBD1 (6 bases). The CDR3 is 13 amino acids. Germline V lookup: CDR1 WNHNN, CDR2 SYGVQD (reference sequence). The CDR3 DNA reads TGCGCCACCCCAAGCAGGGGTAATCAGCCCCAGAATTTT. Translated, it gives CATPSRGNQPQNF.

This clonotype was seen at least ten times. In DNA form, the CDR3 reads TGTGCCAGCAGCTTGGTTGAGTGGGGACATGGCTACACCTTC. Translated: CASSLVEWGHGYTF. The chain combines TRBV5-6 with TRBJ1-2; maybe TRBD1 (5 bases). The germline V gene has CDR1 SGHDT and CDR2 YYEEEE. Trimming took off 0 bases at V and 6 bases at J, with 12 bases between the two ends. CDR3 length: 14 residues.

This clonotype came up many times. J is TRBJ1-5 and V is TRBV5-1; D is perhaps TRBD1 (5 bases). The germline V gene encodes CDR1 SGHRS and CDR2 YFSETQ. The CDR3 is made up of 14 amino acids. Trimming shortened V by 4 bases and J by 4 bases, and 12 bases separated the two germline ends. In DNA, the CDR3 is TGCGCCAGCAGCCCCGGGGGGGTGAATCAGCCCCAGCATTTT. This sequence encodes CASSPGGVNQPQHF.

This clonotype has ten or more counts. V and J are TRBV7-2 and TRBJ2-5, with D unresolved. The CDR3 extends over 14 amino acids. V lost 2 bases to trimming and J lost 0 bases, with 7 bases between them. The germline V gene has CDR1 SGHTA and CDR2 FQGNSA. This CDR3 reads CASSLSRYQETQYF. The CDR3 bases are TGTGCCAGCAGCTTATCGCGGTACCAAGAGACCCAGTACTTC.

This clonotype has a count of ten or more. A read error may produce the germline difference seen at one junction end. The gene calls are TRBV7-8 and TRBJ2-5, with D tentatively TRBD1 or TRBD2 (5 bases each). From germline, CDR1 is SGHVS and CDR2 FQNEAQ. The CDR3 is 16 residues long. The CDR3 spells CASTLWTGAAQETQYF. Written as DNA, the CDR3 is TGTGCCAGCACCTTATGGACTGGGGCAGCTCAAGAGACCCAGTACTTC.

This clonotype was found many times. V usage is TRBV7-2 and J usage is TRBJ2-6; 7 bases match TRBD1. This CDR3 is 18 amino acids long. The V segment lost 1 base and the J segment 0 bases; nucleotides outside the gene matches: 6. Per the germline V gene, CDR1 is SGHTA and CDR2 is FQGNSA. CDR3 region: CASSLVGTANSGANVLTF. The DNA of the CDR3 is TGTGCCAGCAGCTTAGTCGGGACAGCAAACTCTGGGGCCAACGTCCTGACTTTC.

This clonotype was detected many times. The chain has TRBV20-1 and TRBJ2-5; TRBD2 matches at 9 bases. The CDR3 sequence is 13 residues long. Trimming at V came to 3 bases and at J to 5 bases, leaving 4 bases not matched to a gene. Germline CDR1 is DFQATT and CDR2 is SNEGSKA (reference sequence). This CDR3 reads CSARAGGPETQYF. The CDR3 bases are TGCAGTGCTAGGGCGGGGGGGCCGGAGACCCAGTACTTC.

The table lists this clonotype with many counts. V usage is TRBV9 and J usage is TRBJ2-1; 9 nucleotides align to TRBD2. CDR1 is SGDLS and CDR2 is YYNGEE in the germline V gene. The V segment lost 4 bases and the J segment 3 bases; nucleotides outside the gene matches: 8. This CDR3 is 16 amino acids long. The CDR3 bases are TGTGCCAGCAGCCCGACTAGCGGAAGGGGCTACAATGAGCAGTTCTTC. It specifies CASSPTSGRGYNEQFF.

This clonotype has ten or more counts. The genes are TRBV10-2 and TRBJ2-3; 11 bases are a match to TRBD2. Trimming removed 7 bases from V and 4 bases from J; junction bases left unmatched: 13. Germline-derived CDR1 and CDR2 are WSHSY and SAAADI. The CDR3 sequence is 17 residues long. The CDR3 reads CASTKKRTSGFADTQYF. The CDR3 nucleotides are TGCGCCAGCACCAAAAAAAGGACTAGCGGGTTTGCAGATACGCAGTATTTT.

This clonotype was observed many times. The V call is TRBV12-3 or TRBV12-4, the J call TRBJ2-2, with TRBD1 as a possible D gene (5 bases). Trimming removed 10 bases at V and 6 bases at J, with 9 bases between. This CDR3 region has 11 residues. The CDR3 spells CATPGPGELFF. CDR3 sequence (DNA): TGTGCCACCCCAGGGCCCGGGGAGCTGTTTTTT.

This clonotype was counted at least ten times. This chain connects TRBV6-2 or TRBV6-3 to TRBJ1-5; 8 bases map to TRBD1. Germline trimming cut 2 bases from V and 1 base from J; bases unmatched to any gene: 10. The germline V gene encodes CDR1 MNHEY and CDR2 SVGEGT. There are 18 residues in the CDR3. CDR3 protein: CASSYDRDRGGSNQPQHF. The CDR3 region has the DNA TGTGCCAGCAGTTACGATCGAGACAGGGGAGGAAGCAATCAGCCCCAGCATTTT.

The table lists this clonotype with many counts. The DNA of the CDR3 is TGTGCCAGCAGCAAAGGACAGGGGCCCTCCAATCAGCCCCAGCATTTT. Its protein product is CASSKGQGPSNQPQHF. The chain is built from TRBV5-6 and TRBJ1-5; TRBD1 matches 9 bases. Germline V gene sequence: CDR1 SGHDT, CDR2 YYEEEE. The CDR3 covers 16 residues. Trimming took 4 bases from V and 3 from J; bases not matched to a gene: 8.

This clonotype was seen a handful of times. A much larger clone lies one base from this, so it may be a read error. CDR3 coding DNA: TGCGCCAGCAGCTTGGACAGATCTGGAAACACCATATATTTT. Translating it yields CASSLDRSGNTIYF. V is TRBV5-1 and J is TRBJ1-3, with unresolved D. CDR1 is SGHRS and CDR2 is YFSETQ in the germline V gene. Trimming cost V 0 bases and J 1 base, with 5 bases left between them. CDR3 length: 14 residues. Full variable domain (missing parts from reference TRBV5-1 and TRBJ1-3): KAGVTQTPRYLIKTRGQQVTLSCSPISGHRSVSWYQQTPGQGLQFLFEYFSETQRNKGNFPGRFSGRQFSNSRSEMNVSTLELGDSALYLCASSLDRSGNTIYFGEGSWLTVV.

At least ten counts were recorded for this clonotype. This sequence joins TRBV10-1 and TRBJ2-2; 8 bases align to TRBD1. The germline gives CDR1 WNHNN, CDR2 SYGVQD (reference sequence). Trimming at V came to 0 bases and at J to 4 bases, leaving 7 bases not matched to a gene. The CDR3 has 17 residues. CDR3 protein: CASSESREQGGTGELFF. The CDR3 DNA reads as TGCGCCAGCAGTGAGTCGAGGGAACAGGGGGGCACCGGGGAGCTGTTTTTT.

This clonotype has at least ten counts. The rearrangement joins TRBV5-1 to TRBJ2-2; D is perhaps TRBD1 (6 bases). The CDR3 contains 15 residues. Germline CDR1 and CDR2: SGHRS and YFSETQ. Between the trimmed V and J ends, which lost 3 bases and 9 bases, there was a span of 18 bases. This CDR3 reads CASSSLQQGSRELFF. As DNA, the CDR3 is TGCGCCAGCAGCTCTCTACAACAGGGATCTAGGGAGCTGTTTTTT.

This clonotype occurred many times. CDR3 nucleotide sequence: TGTGCCAGCAGTGATCGGACAGGGAATCAGCCCCAGCATTTT. It translates to CASSDRTGNQPQHF. The chain links TRBV12-3 or TRBV12-4 to TRBJ1-5; 8 bases fit TRBD1. V dropped 5 bases and J dropped 4; count of bases not matched to a gene: 4. The CDR3 is 14 residues long.

The chain uses TRBV5-1 and TRBJ2-4, with 11 bases that match TRBD2. The CDR3 extends over 15 amino acids. Germline loops: CDR1 SGHRS, CDR2 YFSETQ. V was pared by 2 bases and J by 7 bases, with 5 bases of the junction left unmatched. In DNA, the CDR3 is TGCGCCAGCAGCTTAGGGACTAGCGGAGGTAACATTCAGTACTTC. Amino acid sequence: CASSLGTSGGNIQYF.

This clonotype was seen many times. The CDR3 protein is CASSQDGRVTGELFF. The DNA for the CDR3 is TGTGCCAGCAGCCAAGATGGCAGAGTCACCGGGGAGCTGTTTTTT. V and J are TRBV3-1 and TRBJ2-2; D is ambiguous. The CDR3 is made up of 15 amino acids. Germline V gene sequence: CDR1 LGHDT, CDR2 YNNKEL (reference sequence). Trimming shortened V by 0 bases and J by 4 bases, and 9 bases separated the two germline ends.

This clonotype was counted ten times or more. The rearrangement uses TRBV5-1 and TRBJ1-2, with D hard to call. V lost 0 bases and J lost 6, with 18 bases in between. CDR1 is SGHRS and CDR2 is YFSETQ in the germline V gene. The CDR3 covers 16 residues. CDR3 DNA sequence: TGCGCCAGCAGCTTGGCCGCGGCAGTCTCGGTGAATGGCTACACCTTC. Protein sequence: CASSLAAAVSVNGYTF.

This clonotype was detected ten times or more. For the CDR3, the DNA is TGTGCCAGCAGCTTAGCACTAGCGGGGGCGCACAATGAGCAGTTCTTC. Amino acids: CASSLALAGAHNEQFF. V is TRBV7-9 and J is TRBJ2-1; 11 bases are shared with TRBD2. Unmatched junction bases numbered 3, after V lost 0 bases and J lost 5 bases. Germline V gene data show CDR1 as SEHNR and CDR2 as FQNEAQ (reference sequence). This CDR3 has 16 amino acids. The full variable domain, its missing parts supplied by reference TRBV7-9 and TRBJ2-1, is DTGVSQNPRHKITKRGQNVTFRCDPISEHNRLYWYRQTLGQGPEFLTYFQNEAQLEKSRLLSDRFSAERPKGSFSTLEIQRTEQGDSAMYLCASSLALAGAHNEQFFGPGTRLTVL.

Concerning this clonotype: A much larger clone is a single base away; this may be a read error. CDR3 nucleotides: TGCAGTGCACCGGGACTAGCGGGGAAATCCTACAATGAGCAGTTCTTC. Its translation: CSAPGLAGKSYNEQFF. The rearrangement joins TRBV20-1 to TRBJ2-1; 13 nucleotides line up with TRBD2. V shed 6 bases and J 1 base; nucleotides not matched to a gene: 6. Germline values: CDR1 DFQATT, CDR2 SNEGSKA (reference sequence). The CDR3 extends over 16 amino acids.